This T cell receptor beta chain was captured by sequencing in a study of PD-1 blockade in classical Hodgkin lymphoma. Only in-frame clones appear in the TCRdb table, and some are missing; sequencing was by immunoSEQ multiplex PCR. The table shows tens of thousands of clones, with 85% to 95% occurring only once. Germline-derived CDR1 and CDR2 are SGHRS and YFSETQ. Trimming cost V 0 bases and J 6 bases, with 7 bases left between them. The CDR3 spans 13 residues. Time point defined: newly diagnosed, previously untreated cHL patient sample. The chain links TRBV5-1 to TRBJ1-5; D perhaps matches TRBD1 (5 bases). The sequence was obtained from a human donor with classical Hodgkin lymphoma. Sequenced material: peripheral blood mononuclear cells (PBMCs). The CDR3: CASSLAGGQPQHF. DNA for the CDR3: TGCGCCAGCAGCTTGGCCGGGGGTCAGCCCCAGCATTTT. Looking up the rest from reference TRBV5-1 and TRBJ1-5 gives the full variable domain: KAGVTQTPRYLIKTRGQQVTLSCSPISGHRSVSWYQQTPGQGLQFLFEYFSETQRNKGNFPGRFSGRQFSNSRSEMNVSTLELGDSALYLCASSLAGGQPQHFGDGTRLSIL.